This record concerns one T cell receptor beta chain sequence. Antigen: not known. 5'RACE template switching generated TCR cDNA, adding a universal primer site and UMIs. TCRdb analysed the 5' RACE reads with MiXCR anew, one entry per CDR3 protein. The sample lists about 360,000 distinct CDR3 sequences, under 7.5% occurring once. The CDR3 is made up of 15 amino acids. CDR1 and CDR2 from the germline V gene are SGHTA and FQGNSA. V was pared by 3 bases and J by 0 bases, with 9 bases between. This record belongs to a study of T cells after yellow fever vaccination. Study summary: SMART-Seq v4 Ultra Low Input served to prepare low-cell-number fractions.

Regarding the study as a whole: A large majority of primary-vaccination clones showed up again after the booster (approximately 95% CD4, around 85% CD8).

This chain links TRBV7-2 with TRBJ1-3; D is unclear. This TCR derives from a young man who received the YFV17D yellow fever vaccine. Source: PBMCs, taken 5 days after the yellow fever booster vaccination. This CDR3 reads CASSFGPSSGNTIYF. The CDR3 nucleotides are TGTGCCAGCAGCTTTGGACCGAGCTCTGGAAACACCATATATTTT.